This note documents a single T cell receptor (beta chain) sequence. In this sample, this clonotype turned up a few times. This receptor's antigen is unknown. No quality values exist for individual bases; no much larger clone is one base distant. This sample is drawn from a study of Graves' ophthalmopathy and Graves' hyperthyroidism (dated by TCRdb to 2016 to 2019). Context from the whole study: Hyperthyroidism was defined as stable when no progression to ophthalmopathy occurred within 18 months of follow-up. To tell Graves' ophthalmopathy apart from Graves' hyperthyroidism, and to predict which patients would progress to ophthalmopathy, the study relied on TCR beta repertoire signatures. In more than five hyperthyroidism patients, T-cell repertoires of thyroid tissue and blood were compared. To explore V-J signatures that separate ophthalmopathy from hyperthyroidism, a discovery set of around 97 patients was enrolled, consisting of about 41 with ophthalmopathy and roughly 59 with stable hyperthyroidism. Following sample collection, hyperthyroidism patients were given methimazole at a starting dose of 30 mg daily, and ophthalmopathy patients were given high-dose intravenous methylprednisolone. An independent validation cohort comprised around 20 hyperthyroidism patients and 15 to 17 patients who later progressed from hyperthyroidism to ophthalmopathy. In total, some 130 blood samples were TCR-sequenced: some 40 ophthalmopathy, under 85 hyperthyroidism and roughly 17 hyperthyroidism-to-ophthalmopathy patients.

Patients with hyperthyroidism were aged 18 to 65 years, had been newly diagnosed, and had a disease duration of less than 2 months. Anyone with other autoimmune diseases, uncontrolled infections, pregnancy or lactation was excluded from the study. Clinical symptoms, serum thyroxine, TRAb, thyroid ultrasound and orbital computed tomography were used for diagnosis. Total RNA was extracted using Trizol reagent, and RNA quality was checked on an Agilent 2100 Bioanalyzer. For repertoire sequencing, the TCR beta CDR3 regions were amplified from RNA transcripts. The first round was an RT-PCR using HTBI primers with the Qiagen OneStep RT-PCR kit, and this first round was followed by a second-round multiplex PCR, then size selection and purification. Sequencing of the libraries was carried out on an Illumina HiSeq2000 in paired-end mode with 100 bp reads. The study's processing was this. SOAPnuke was used for read processing, and reads with adapters, uncalled bases, a mean Phred below 15, or no exact constant-primer or identifier match were discarded. COPE v1.2.5 was used to merge the high-quality paired reads. Each unique nucleotide sequence was defined as a clonotype, and clonotypes were aligned to IMGT TRB V, D and J references with MiTCR v1.1. Analysis was restricted to V-J combinations with a frequency above 0.0001, which covered about 99% of repertoires. For each V-J combination, a TCR clonal expansion and chaos score was defined as the ratio of F50 clonal expansion to chaos observed in the TCRdist matrix. Welch's t-statistics and random forest were used to narrow the features down to approximately twelve V-J combinations, which were then fed into a naive Bayes classifier. The similarity between thyroid and blood repertoires was quantified using the Morisita-Horn index. TCRdb reprocessed the public reads (quality trimming at Q25 with fastp, clone calling with MiXCR) and kept in-frame beta chains. Each entry is one CDR3 protein sequence, shown with its most common DNA and genes. It is TCRdb's table, rather than the study itself, that gives the V and J calls and clone size. The sample includes around 1.1 million distinct CDR3 sequences, with less than 45% observed a single time. The ten largest clonotypes hold over 8.5% of the sample.

Summary of the overall study and its limitations: Among expanded thyroid clonotypes with frequency above 0.001, most also showed up in blood, which suggests that blood repertoires may reflect the thyroid immune response. No statistical method was used to set the sample size in advance, and the investigators knew which group each participant was assigned to. In validation, the model predicted ophthalmopathy progression with 55% to 71% sensitivity and roughly 78% specificity; around twelve predicted patients were CT-confirmed with GO in a median of around 6.5 months. In cross-validation, the 13-signature model distinguished ophthalmopathy from stable hyperthyroidism with approximately 88% sensitivity and roughly 81% specificity, and in the test set the corresponding values were around 78% and 73%.

The material sequenced was peripheral blood or thyroid tissue (not recorded which). The clonotype comes from an adult man with Graves' hyperthyroidism.

The CDR3 region: CASSLAQHF. The bases are TGCGCCAGCAGCTTGGCCCAGCATTTT. This chain joins TRBV5-1 to TRBJ1-5; no confident D gene assignment can be made. Taken from the germline V gene, the CDR1 and CDR2 loops are SGHRS and YFSETQ. The CDR3 contains 9 residues, cysteine and phenylalanine counted. CDR3 DNA is the only sequence kept; it has 27 bases, read in frame from the first base. V is reduced by 0 bases and J by 11 bases, leaving a spacing of 0 bases between them.